The 10 T cell receptor beta chains reported below all come from one sample, sequenced in a study of blood T cell repertoires in COVID-19. Generated by immunoSEQ multiplex PCR, the TCRdb table keeps only in-frame clones and is missing some. The table shows roughly 250,000 clones, with 81% occurring only once. Specimen: peripheral blood. Every receptor here comes from a woman aged 55-75 years with active or convalescent COVID-19.

The chain recombines TRBV6-5 with TRBJ1-2; TRBD1 might be the D (5 bases). V was pared by 2 bases and J by 2 bases, with 12 bases between. Germline loops: CDR1 MNHEY, CDR2 SVGAGI. This CDR3 contains 15 residues. The DNA of the CDR3 is TGTGCCAGCAGTTACCTAGGGGCGGGGAACTATGGCTACACCTTC. Encoded protein: CASSYLGAGNYGYTF.

The V call is TRBV7-6, the J call TRBJ1-5; 10 nucleotides line up with TRBD1. There are 14 residues in the CDR3. V lost 5 bases, J lost 7 bases, and 5 bases stayed unmatched. Germline values: CDR1 SGHVS, CDR2 FNYEAQ. CDR3 DNA sequence: TGTGCCAGCAGCCCCCGGGACAGGGGACAGCCCCAGCATTTT. It translates to CASSPRDRGQPQHF.

The rearrangement links TRBV5-1 to TRBJ2-3, with TRBD1 matching over 9 bases. The CDR3 loop spans 16 amino acids. The V gene's germline CDR1 is SGHRS and CDR2 YFSETQ. V dropped 4 bases and J dropped 1; count of bases not matched to a gene: 7. CDR3 DNA sequence: TGCGCCAGCAGCGTACGGACAGGGGCAGGCACAGATACGCAGTATTTT. This gives the protein CASSVRTGAGTDTQYF.

The V gene is TRBV2, the J gene TRBJ1-2; D possibly corresponds to TRBD1 (5 bases). CDR1 and CDR2 from the germline V gene are SNHLY and FYNNEI. V was shortened by 5 bases and J by 4 bases, with 11 bases between the two germline ends. The CDR3 is 13 amino acids. Written as DNA, the CDR3 is TGTGCCAGCAGTCCCGGTAGGGGCTATGGCTACACCTTC. It codes for CASSPGRGYGYTF.

The CDR3 DNA follows: TGTGCCACCCCCCAGGGGGGCGAGGGCTCTGGCGGCTACACCTTC. Translating it yields CATPQGGEGSGGYTF. The chain has TRBV19 and TRBJ1-2, with 7 bases fitting TRBD1. In germline, CDR1 is LNHDA, CDR2 SQIVND (reference sequence). CDR3 length: 15 amino acids. V dropped 10 bases and J dropped 8; count of bases not matched to a gene: 19.

The chain uses TRBV7-2 and TRBJ2-7; D call uncertain. CDR1 and CDR2 from the germline V gene are SGHTA and FQGNSA. V lost 5 bases to trimming and J lost 6 bases, with 23 bases between them. The CDR3 is 16 residues long. CDR3 nucleotides: TGTGCCAGCAGCGTTCCGACCCTCAGGAATATCGGCGAGCAGTACTTC. It specifies CASSVPTLRNIGEQYF.

The rearrangement joins TRBV18 to TRBJ2-1; 7 bases agree with TRBD1. V was clipped by 3 bases and J by 2 bases; unmatched bases: 7. The germline gives CDR1 KGHSH, CDR2 LQKENI. This CDR3 spans 16 amino acids. CDR3 DNA: TGTGCCAGCTCACCGGGGACAGCCACCCCCTACAATGAGCAGTTCTTC. This codes for CASSPGTATPYNEQFF.

The chain has TRBV7-2 and TRBJ2-5; 15 nucleotides line up with TRBD2. The CDR3 totals 17 residues. Germline-derived CDR1 and CDR2 are SGHTA and FQGNSA. With 1 base clipped from V and 1 base from J, the junction kept 1 base outside the gene matches. CDR3 amino acids: CASSLGGLAGGQETQYF. The CDR3, as DNA: TGTGCCAGCAGCTTAGGGGGACTAGCGGGGGGCCAAGAGACCCAGTACTTC.

The V gene is TRBV2, the J gene TRBJ2-2; D possibly corresponds to TRBD1 (6 bases). Trimming removed 3 bases at V and 7 bases at J, with 12 bases between. In germline, CDR1 is SNHLY, CDR2 FYNNEI. The CDR3 length is 14 residues. The DNA for the CDR3 is TGTGCCAGCAGTGAGGGGGCCCTAAACGGGGAGCTGTTTTTT. Translating gives CASSEGALNGELFF. Full variable domain (rest looked up from reference TRBV2 and TRBJ2-2): EPEVTQTPSHQVTQMGQEVILRCVPISNHLYFYWYRQILGQKVEFLVSFYNNEISEKSEIFDDQFSVERPDGSNFTLKIRSTKLEDSAMYFCASSEGALNGELFFGEGSRLTVL.

CDR3 DNA sequence: TGTGCCAGTAGCCGGTTAGTCGGGACAGGGGGCGGTGAGACCCAGTACTTC. The encoded protein is CASSRLVGTGGGETQYF. The rearrangement uses TRBV19 and TRBJ2-5, with 12 nucleotides matching TRBD1. Looked up from germline, CDR1 is LNHDA and CDR2 is SQIVND (reference sequence). V lost 6 bases, J lost 5 bases, and 13 bases stayed unmatched. This CDR3 is 17 amino acids long.